The 24 T cell receptor beta chains in this list originate from one sample, sequenced in a study of OX40 agonist ivuxolimab in advanced cancers. The protocol was immunoSEQ multiplex PCR, while the TCRdb copy is restricted to in-frame clones and leaves out a portion. This table holds about 62,000 clones, 85% found once. Material: CD4+ or CD8+ T cells sorted from blood, obtained in a trial of the OX40 agonist ivuxolimab. The receptor set was obtained from an adult with an advanced solid tumor such as melanoma, head and neck, liver or kidney cancer.

The rearrangement links TRBV27 to TRBJ2-7; D is undetermined. Trimming shortened V by 2 bases and J by 5 bases, and 16 bases separated the two germline ends. CDR3 length: 15 residues. Germline CDR1 is MNHEY and CDR2 is SMNVEV (reference sequence). CDR3 residues: CASSLDGPRVNEQYF. CDR3 bases: TGTGCCAGCAGTTTAGACGGTCCTCGGGTTAACGAGCAGTACTTC.

The rearrangement links TRBV7-2 to TRBJ1-5; D uncertain. The ends were cut back, 3 bases at V and 9 bases at J, with 9 bases in the middle. Germline V CDR1 and CDR2: SGHTA, FQGNSA. The CDR3 spans 12 residues. The CDR3 nucleotides read TGTGCCAGCAGCTTTGGGTCAGGGCCCCAGCATTTT. Translating gives CASSFGSGPQHF.

V usage is TRBV5-6 and J usage is TRBJ1-4; D is ambiguous. This CDR3 contains 13 residues. With 0 bases removed from V and 8 bases from J, the gap between germline ends came to 8 bases. Germline CDR1 SGHDT, CDR2 YYEEEE. CDR3 loop: CASSLAGGEKLFF. CDR3 DNA sequence: TGTGCCAGCAGCTTGGCGGGAGGAGAAAAACTGTTTTTT.

The rearrangement uses TRBV7-9 and TRBJ2-5; D unclear. CDR3 length: 14 residues. Deletions cut 1 base from V and 4 bases from J, with 10 bases between. From germline, CDR1 is SEHNR and CDR2 FQNEAQ (reference sequence). CDR3 protein: CASSLEQVGETQYF. CDR3 DNA: TGTGCCAGCAGCTTAGAGCAGGTGGGAGAGACCCAGTACTTC.

This clone has a single count. J is TRBJ2-7 and V is TRBV6-5; tentatively, D is TRBD1 or TRBD2 (6 bases each). CDR1 MNHEY and CDR2 SVGAGI come from the germline V gene. The V gene lost 8 bases and the J gene lost 1 base, with 18 bases spanning the gap. The length of the CDR3 is 15 residues. The chain's CDR3 is CASVQGRGPSYEQYF. The CDR3, as DNA: TGTGCCAGCGTGCAGGGTCGGGGGCCTTCCTACGAGCAGTACTTC.

The CDR3 loop reads CASSLEVGWFEGAGETQYF. CDR3 DNA: TGTGCCAGCAGCTTAGAGGTGGGCTGGTTTGAGGGGGCGGGAGAGACCCAGTACTTC. The chain joins TRBV7-2 to TRBJ2-5; TRBD1 agrees at 7 bases. The germline V gene has CDR1 SGHTA and CDR2 FQGNSA. The CDR3 is 19 residues long. After removal of 1 base from V and 4 bases from J, the junction contained 18 bases not matched to a gene.

The sample holds one count of this clone. The V call is TRBV30, the J call TRBJ2-7; a possible D gene is TRBD1 (5 bases). Deletions cut 2 bases from V and 4 bases from J, with 6 bases between. CDR3 length: 11 residues. The germline V gene encodes CDR1 GTSNPN and CDR2 SVGIG (reference sequence). This CDR3 is CAWSRQYEQYF. The CDR3 DNA reads as TGTGCCTGGAGTAGACAGTACGAGCAGTACTTC.

The genes are TRBV28 and TRBJ1-4, with D unclear. The CDR3 has 15 amino acids. V lost 2 bases and J lost 8, with 15 bases in between. Germline assignment: CDR1 MDHEN and CDR2 SYDVKM. In DNA, the CDR3 is TGTGCCAGCAGTTTAGCTGAGGGAGGGAACGAAAAACTGTTTTTT. It yields the protein CASSLAEGGNEKLFF.

The chain employs TRBV6-6 and TRBJ2-3, with D hard to call. The CDR3 is made up of 14 amino acids. Between the trimmed V and J ends, which lost 4 bases and 0 bases, there was a span of 8 bases. CDR1 is MNHNY and CDR2 is SVGAGI in the germline V gene (reference sequence). The CDR3 nucleotides read TGTGCCAGCAGTTCCTCTGGGAGCACAGATACGCAGTATTTT. Its protein is CASSSSGSTDTQYF.

The chain carries TRBV7-2 and TRBJ1-2; D gene ambiguous. The CDR3 has 16 amino acids. Germline loops: CDR1 SGHTA, CDR2 FQGNSA. Trimming cost V 5 bases and J 4 bases, with 20 bases left between them. The CDR3 DNA reads as TGTGCCAGCAGCACCCGGGTGTTAATCCAAGGCTATGGCTACACCTTC. Protein product: CASSTRVLIQGYGYTF. The full variable domain, rest sourced from reference TRBV7-2 and TRBJ1-2, is GAGVSQSPSNKVTEKGKDVELRCDPISGHTALYWYRQSLGQGLEFLIYFQGNSAPDKSGLPSDRFSAERTGGSVSTLTIQRTQQEDSAVYLCASSTRVLIQGYGYTFGSGTRLTVV.

The chain combines TRBV27 with TRBJ2-4, with D maybe TRBD1 (5 bases). V lost 5 bases, J lost 7 bases, and 12 bases lay in between. CDR3 length equals 13 residues. Germline V gives CDR1 MNHEY, CDR2 SMNVEV (reference sequence). The CDR3 DNA reads as TGTGCCAGCAGTCTAGGGGCGCCGAACATTCAGTACTTC. Its protein product is CASSLGAPNIQYF.

This chain connects TRBV7-9 to TRBJ1-6; 7 bases line up with TRBD1. J gave up 7 bases and V 5 bases, and 8 bases lay outside the gene matches. Germline-derived CDR1 and CDR2 are SEHNR and FQNEAQ (reference sequence). The CDR3 is made up of 15 amino acids. The CDR3 coding sequence is TGTGCCAGCAGCCTACGACAGGGCTCCAATTCACCCCTCCACTTT. This sequence encodes CASSLRQGSNSPLHF.

V usage is TRBV7-6 and J usage is TRBJ1-4; D unclear. Germline assignment: CDR1 SGHVS and CDR2 FNYEAQ. This CDR3 spans 14 amino acids. V was pared by 1 base and J by 8 bases, with 11 bases between. The CDR3 sequence is CASSLEPIGEKLFF. The CDR3 DNA reads TGTGCCAGCAGCTTAGAACCGATCGGGGAAAAACTGTTTTTT.

CDR3 sequence (DNA): TGTGCCAGCAGTTACTCGAGGGGGGGGGCCAATGGCTACACCTTC. Residues: CASSYSRGGANGYTF. This rearrangement joins TRBV6-5 to TRBJ1-2, with D possibly being TRBD1 (6 bases). The V end lost 0 bases, the J end lost 6 bases, and 14 bases lay between the germline ends. The length of the CDR3 is 15 residues. Looked up from germline, CDR1 is MNHEY and CDR2 is SVGAGI.

The V call is TRBV19, the J call TRBJ1-3; D possibly corresponds to TRBD1 (5 bases). Trimming removed 4 bases at V and 2 bases at J, with 12 bases between. The CDR3 sequence is 15 residues long. CDR1 is LNHDA and CDR2 is SQIVND in the germline V gene (reference sequence). CDR3 loop: CASSTREGTGNTIYF. The CDR3 DNA reads TGTGCCAGTAGTACCCGAGAGGGGACTGGAAACACCATATATTTT.

The chain couples TRBV18 to TRBJ1-5, with 8 nucleotides matching TRBD1. CDR3 length: 14 residues. Germline CDR1 is KGHSH and CDR2 is LQKENI. Trimming cost V 6 bases and J 3 bases; bases outside gene matches: 4. CDR3 sequence (DNA): TGTGCCAGCTCCCCGGACAGGGTCAATCAGCCCCAGCATTTT. It specifies CASSPDRVNQPQHF.

This clone was recorded a few times. This chain joins TRBV2 and TRBJ1-4, with D maybe TRBD1 (5 bases). The V end was cut by 9 bases, the J end by 5 bases, with 10 bases between. Germline lookup yields CDR1 SNHLY and CDR2 FYNNEI. The length of the CDR3 is 12 residues. CDR3 DNA: TGTGCCAGTAGGGGATACAATGAAAAACTGTTTTTT. This sequence encodes CASRGYNEKLFF.

The chain combines TRBV4-1 with TRBJ2-7; 7 bases agree with TRBD1. CDR3 size: 16 residues. Germline CDR1 reads MGHRA; CDR2 reads YSYEKL. V lost 4 bases, J lost 0 bases, and 9 bases stayed unmatched. DNA of the CDR3: TGCGCCAGCAGCCGCTCTCCGGGACAGAGCTCCTACGAGCAGTACTTC. Amino acid sequence: CASSRSPGQSSYEQYF.

The rearrangement uses TRBV28 and TRBJ1-2; D uncertain. The CDR3 consists of 13 residues. Trimming left V 4 bases short and J 7 bases short, with 13 bases between. Germline loops: CDR1 MDHEN, CDR2 SYDVKM. CDR3 sequence reads: CASSSDGPGGYTF. CDR3 nucleotides: TGTGCCAGCAGTTCTGACGGGCCCGGTGGCTACACCTTC.

The gene calls are TRBV18 and TRBJ1-5; TRBD1 aligns across 8 bases. The CDR3 sequence is 16 residues long. V lost 6 bases, J lost 7 bases, and 14 bases stayed unmatched. The V gene's germline CDR1 is KGHSH and CDR2 LQKENI. CDR3 sequence (DNA): TGTGCCAGCTCCCCGATGTCTGACAGGGGTGGCCAGCCCCAGCATTTT. Translated: CASSPMSDRGGQPQHF.

In this sample, this clone turned up a few times. The CDR3 DNA reads as TGTGCCAGCAGCCCATCCAGGGTGCACCAAGAGACCCAGTACTTC. Translated: CASSPSRVHQETQYF. This chain joins TRBV7-8 and TRBJ2-5, with D perhaps matching TRBD1 (5 bases). V shed 5 bases and J shed 0 bases, with 13 bases lying between them. Germline assignment: CDR1 SGHVS and CDR2 FQNEAQ. This CDR3 contains 15 residues.

This sequence joins TRBV11-3 and TRBJ2-5, with unresolved D. The J call may be wrong; the DNA end is better matched by TRBJ2-7. The CDR3 is 11 amino acids. Germline lookup yields CDR1 SGHNT and CDR2 YENEEA. The CDR3, as DNA: TGTGCCAGCAGCCCCCGGGCCGAGCAGTACTTC. This translates into CASSPRAEQYF.

The CDR3, as DNA: TGTGCCAGCGGACAATACAATGAGCAGTTCTTC. It specifies CASGQYNEQFF. The V and J genes are TRBV6-6 and TRBJ2-1; D is possibly TRBD1 (5 bases). The CDR3 spans 11 residues. The germline gives CDR1 MNHNY, CDR2 SVGAGI (reference sequence). V shed 8 bases and J shed 4 bases, with 6 bases lying between them.

This chain uses TRBV9 with TRBJ2-7; D gene ambiguous. The CDR3 runs to 13 residues. Germline CDR1 reads SGDLS; CDR2 reads YYNGEE. Trimming stripped 2 bases from V and 0 bases from J, with 6 bases between. CDR3 nucleotide sequence: TGTGCCAGCAGCGTCGGAAGCTCCTACGAGCAGTACTTC. Its translation is CASSVGSSYEQYF.